This TCR beta chain stems from a study of T cell repertoires in cytomegalovirus infection. Study as a whole: An indication of both CMV infection and matching HLA type came from public TCR beta signatures.

Concerning this clonotype: No antigen is known for it.

TCRdb used MiXCR to reprocess the reads, holding one entry per CDR3 protein. Of some 800,000 distinct CDR3 sequences in the sample, almost 30% are singletons; the top ten hold around 13%. The CDR3 runs 15 residues. Germline V CDR1 and CDR2: MGHDK, SYGVNS. V lost 5 bases and J 0 bases, leaving 12 bases between the germline ends. Findings of the study overall: In two of eight donors, the top clonotype was HLA-C-restricted CMV-specific. Cumulative public TCR beta family frequency identified carriers of CMV plus the relevant HLA.

The TCR originated in a human donor in good health (CMV status not recorded). Some clones in this sample may be carry-over from other donors' samples. The rearrangement links TRBV25-1 to TRBJ2-3; the D call may be TRBD1 or TRBD2 (5 bases each). The sequencing here drew on cultured CD8+ T cells from PBMCs, taken from culture after CMV antigen stimulation. The CDR3 nucleotides read TGTGCCAGCAGTACTAGACAGATAAGCACAGATACGCAGTATTTT. It encodes CASSTRQISTDTQYF.